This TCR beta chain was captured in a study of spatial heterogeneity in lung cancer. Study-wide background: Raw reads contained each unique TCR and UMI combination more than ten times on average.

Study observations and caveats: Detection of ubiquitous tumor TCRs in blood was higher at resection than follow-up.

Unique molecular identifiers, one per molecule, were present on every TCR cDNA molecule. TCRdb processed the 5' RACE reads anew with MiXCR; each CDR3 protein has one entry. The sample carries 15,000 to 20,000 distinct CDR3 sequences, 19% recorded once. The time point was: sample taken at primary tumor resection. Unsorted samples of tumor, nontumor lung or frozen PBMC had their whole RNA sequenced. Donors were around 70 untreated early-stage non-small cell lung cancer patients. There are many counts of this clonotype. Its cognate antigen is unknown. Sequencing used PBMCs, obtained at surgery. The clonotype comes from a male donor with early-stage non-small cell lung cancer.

The DNA of the CDR3 is TGCGCCAGCAGCCGACAGCTATTAGGCTCCTACGAGCAGTACTTC. This codes for CASSRQLLGSYEQYF. The gene calls are TRBV5-1 and TRBJ2-7, with D possibly matching TRBD1 (5 bases). Trimming removed 4 bases at V and 0 bases at J, with 14 bases between. There are 15 residues in the CDR3. Per the germline V gene, CDR1 is SGHRS and CDR2 is YFSETQ.